The 18 T cell receptor beta chains in this list originate from one sample, sequenced in a study of shared clonotypes between healthy human individuals. Generated by immunoSEQ multiplex PCR, the TCRdb table keeps only in-frame clones and is missing some. The profile shows about 2.4 million clones, just over 90% of them singletons. Specimen: naive CD4+ T cells sorted from blood. The subset is: CD45RA+ positively selected. The receptor set was obtained from a man aged 18 to 35 in good health.

V gene TRBV11-2 combines with J gene TRBJ2-4; D unclear. V was shortened by 1 base and J by 0 bases, with 10 bases between the two germline ends. The CDR3 extends over 16 amino acids. Germline assignment: CDR1 SGHAT and CDR2 FQNNGV. CDR3 DNA sequence: TGTGCCAGCAGCTTAGCTACGGGCCTAGCCAAAAACATTCAGTACTTC. The encoded protein is CASSLATGLAKNIQYF.

The V and J genes are TRBV27 and TRBJ1-1, with unresolved D. With 2 bases removed from V and 1 base from J, the gap between germline ends came to 11 bases. Germline V gives CDR1 MNHEY, CDR2 SMNVEV (reference sequence). This CDR3 spans 15 amino acids. CDR3 bases: TGTGCCAGCAGTTTAAGTCCATCGGCGAACACTGAAGCTTTCTTT. Its protein product is CASSLSPSANTEAFF.

This clone was counted a single time. J is TRBJ2-7 and V is TRBV7-9; D not resolved. In germline, CDR1 is SEHNR, CDR2 FQNEAQ (reference sequence). The CDR3 is 14 residues long. V was clipped by 1 base and J by 1 base, with 8 bases between them. CDR3 bases: TGTGCCAGCAGCTTAGACAGATTATCCTACGAGCAGTACTTC. Residues: CASSLDRLSYEQYF.

V and J are TRBV18 and TRBJ2-2; D is undetermined. V lost 2 bases, J lost 4 bases, and 14 bases lay in between. The CDR3 totals 16 residues. Germline V gene lookup returns CDR1 KGHSH and CDR2 LQKENI. CDR3 sequence reads: CASSPGTERSTGELFF. The CDR3, as DNA: TGTGCCAGCTCACCAGGCACGGAGCGCAGCACCGGGGAGCTGTTTTTT.

For the CDR3, the DNA is TGTGCCTGCTCGACTGGGAGGGGGTATGAGCAGTTCTTC. Translating it yields CACSTGRGYEQFF. The chain carries TRBV5-4 and TRBJ2-1, with D perhaps matching TRBD2 (7 bases). V gave up 10 bases and J gave up 8 bases, with 19 bases separating them. Germline V CDR1 and CDR2: SGHNT, YYREEE (reference sequence). The CDR3 length is 13 residues.

This chain joins TRBV14 and TRBJ2-7; D is uncertain. CDR3 length equals 15 residues. The V end lost 4 bases, the J end lost 1 base, and 14 bases lay between the germline ends. CDR1 is SGHDN, CDR2 FVKESK, per germline. This chain's CDR3 is CASSPWSVFSYEQYF. In nucleotides, the CDR3 is TGTGCCAGCAGCCCTTGGTCAGTCTTTTCCTACGAGCAGTACTTC.

This chain connects TRBV7-8 to TRBJ2-2; D remains unclear. CDR3 length: 17 amino acids. Germline V gene sequence: CDR1 SGHVS, CDR2 FQNEAQ. Trimming removed 4 bases at V and 1 base at J, with 16 bases between. CDR3 region: CASSSTLGRKNTGELFF. The CDR3 region has the DNA TGTGCCAGCAGCTCCACCTTGGGCAGGAAGAACACCGGGGAGCTGTTTTTT.

V is TRBV10-3 and J is TRBJ2-7; D might be TRBD1 (5 bases). Germline assignment: CDR1 ENHRY and CDR2 SYGVKD. V was trimmed by 2 bases and J by 3 bases, leaving 14 bases between them. The CDR3 has 15 residues. The CDR3 DNA is TGTGCCATCAGTGAGAAGGGGCCGCCAAGCTACGAGCAGTACTTC. It encodes CAISEKGPPSYEQYF.

The chain links TRBV28 to TRBJ1-5; 7 bases are a match to TRBD1. The CDR3 consists of 15 residues. With 5 bases clipped from V and 0 bases from J, the junction kept 4 bases outside the gene matches. Germline CDR1 and CDR2: MDHEN and SYDVKM. The CDR3 DNA reads TGTGCCAGCAGTCAGGGGGTTTATAGCAATCAGCCCCAGCATTTT. The encoded protein is CASSQGVYSNQPQHF.

V and J are TRBV18 and TRBJ2-1; 9 bases are shared with TRBD2. The CDR3 has 15 amino acids. In germline, CDR1 is KGHSH, CDR2 LQKENI. V lost 5 bases to trimming and J lost 3 bases; unmatched junction nucleotides: 5. CDR3 nucleotides: TGTGCCAGCTCAACGTTAGCGGGAGTCTACAATGAGCAGTTCTTC. Its protein is CASSTLAGVYNEQFF. Filled out from reference TRBV18 and TRBJ2-1, the complete variable domain reads NAGVMQNPRHLVRRRGQEARLRCSPMKGHSHVYWYRQLPEEGLKFMVYLQKENIIDESGMPKERFSAEFPKEGPSILRIQQVVRGDSAAYFCASSTLAGVYNEQFFGPGTRLTVL.

The rearrangement links TRBV4-2 to TRBJ2-3; weak D call: TRBD1 (5 bases). V was cut by 1 base and J by 4 bases, with 9 bases left in between. In germline, CDR1 is LGHNA, CDR2 YNFKEQ. The CDR3 length is 14 residues. The CDR3 bases are TGTGCCAGCAGCCAAGTGACAGAACCAGATACGCAGTATTTT. Translation gives CASSQVTEPDTQYF.

As concerns this clone: Relative to the germline gene, one junction end is altered; a read error may explain this. This chain joins TRBV6-1 and TRBJ1-1; D call uncertain. Germline V gives CDR1 MNHNS, CDR2 SASEGT. The CDR3 contains 11 residues. In DNA form, the CDR3 reads TGTGCCAGCAGTGAAGGGACCAATGCGGGCTTT. It translates to CASSEGTNAGF.

The CDR3 sequence is CAISVGGAYNEQFF. The CDR3 bases are TGTGCCATCAGTGTCGGGGGGGCCTACAATGAGCAGTTCTTC. The genes are TRBV10-3 and TRBJ2-1; 8 nucleotides align to TRBD2. The germline CDR1 and CDR2 sequences are ENHRY and SYGVKD. The CDR3 extends over 14 amino acids. V trimming: 4 bases; J trimming: 2 bases; junction bases outside the gene matches: 1.

The chain links TRBV28 to TRBJ2-5, with TRBD1 as a possible D gene (5 bases). V was cut by 4 bases and J by 5 bases, with 14 bases left in between. The CDR3 covers 14 residues. The germline V gene has CDR1 MDHEN and CDR2 SYDVKM. This chain's CDR3 is CASSSRTIGETQYF. The CDR3 coding sequence is TGTGCCAGCAGTTCCAGGACAATCGGGGAGACCCAGTACTTC.

V is TRBV6-5 and J is TRBJ1-5; no clear D gene. Germline V lookup: CDR1 MNHEY, CDR2 SVGAGI. This CDR3 spans 15 amino acids. V lost 9 bases and J 1 base, leaving 16 bases between the germline ends. CDR3 protein: CASTLGWESNQPQHF. The CDR3 nucleotides read TGTGCCAGTACCTTAGGGTGGGAGAGCAATCAGCCCCAGCATTTT.

The genes are TRBV27 and TRBJ1-2, with D tentatively TRBD1 (6 bases). This CDR3 spans 14 amino acids. CDR1 is MNHEY and CDR2 is SMNVEV in the germline V gene (reference sequence). V was trimmed by 1 base and J by 7 bases, leaving 13 bases between them. In nucleotides, the CDR3 is TGTGCCAGCAGTTTATATGGCGGGGGCGGTGGCTACACCTTC. Its protein product is CASSLYGGGGGYTF.

V and J are TRBV9 and TRBJ2-2; TRBD1 matches at 9 bases. Germline V lookup: CDR1 SGDLS, CDR2 YYNGEE. CDR3 length: 16 residues. J was trimmed by 6 bases and V by 4 bases; bases with no gene match: 10. The CDR3 is CASSFRTGVSAGELFF. The CDR3 DNA sequence: TGTGCCAGCAGCTTTAGGACAGGGGTATCGGCCGGGGAGCTGTTTTTT.

The chain employs TRBV9 and TRBJ2-3, with D possibly being TRBD2 (6 bases). Trimming removed 3 bases at V and 0 bases at J, with 8 bases between. Per germline, CDR1 SGDLS and CDR2 YYNGEE. The CDR3 contains 14 residues. CDR3 sequence: CASSESGSTDTQYF. For the CDR3, the DNA is TGTGCCAGCAGCGAGAGCGGGAGCACAGATACGCAGTATTTT.